This T cell receptor (beta chain) derives from a study of CXCR3-negative and CXCR3-positive naive CD8 T cells (dated by TCRdb to between 2017 and 2020). For the study in its entirety: In total, roughly 140 million TRB reads were obtained, which works out to roughly 1.5 +/- 0.3 million reads per library. Naive subsets from roughly 5 donors and memory cells from 3 donors were included in the TRBV-TRBJ cluster analysis. Diversity and physicochemical repertoire analyses covered roughly eleven donors pooled from two independent experiments.

TCRdb names NextSeq 550 as the instrument used. The Human TCR Profiling Kit (MiLaboratory) was used to make UMI-labeled 5' RACE TRB cDNA libraries. The full amount of extracted RNA was used for cDNA synthesis, and the full amount of resulting cDNA was used for PCR amplification. Libraries were prepared in parallel with an identical number of PCR cycles. In the paper's pipeline: About 53,000 +/- 9,400 unique UMI-labeled TRB cDNA molecules per library were extracted with MIGEC and MiXCR, with at least two reads per UMI required. Each library averaged around 40,000 +/- 10,000 functional in-frame TRB CDR3 nucleotide clonotypes without stop codons. Diversity metrics, including normalized Shannon-Wiener and Chao1, were computed in VDJtools after downsampling to 5000 UMI-labeled TRB molecules per sample. VDJtools was used to calculate clonotype-size-weighted physicochemical properties of the central five CDR3 residues, namely interaction energy, strength, volume and Kidera factor 4. Based on TCRdb reprocessing of the reads, there is one entry per CDR3 protein sequence, and DNA is missing. None of the V and J calls come from the authors' own analysis; TCRdb made them. The sample table includes about 62,000 distinct CDR3 sequences. About 4.5% of the sample belongs to the ten largest clones.

Concerning this clonotype: Its antigen has not been determined.

Its CDR3 holds 12 amino acids, cysteine through phenylalanine. The record lacks a DNA sequence. The germline V gene encodes CDR1 SGHTA and CDR2 FQGNSA. For each CD8+ T cell subset, flow sorting was done in triplicate, and some 300,000 cells per subset went directly into RLT lysis buffer. Naive CD8+ T cells were defined stringently as CD45RO-CCR7+CD27+CD95- to exclude memory contaminants. Peripheral blood mononuclear cells were isolated from buffy coats by standard density gradient centrifugation. Naive CXCR3-negative and CXCR3-positive CD8+ T cells were flow-sorted on a FACSAria III. Total RNA was extracted from sorted cells using an RNeasy Mini Kit. The investigation overall reported the following: Naive CXCR3-negative and CXCR3-positive cells from the same donor showed similar TRBV-TRBJ usage, whereas memory cells showed distinct patterns. Repertoire diversity was comparably high in both naive subsets but much lower in memory CD8+ T cells. TRB CDR3s from CXCR3-positive naive cells showed higher hydrophobicity (lower Kidera factor 4), lower energy, and higher strength and volume indices than CXCR3-negative naive cells. CXCR3 expression partially decreased after cryopreservation, so most assays used freshly isolated PBMCs. Because surface CD5, which is linked to self-reactivity in mice, was comparable between the naive subsets, TCR interaction strength was also inferred from TRB CDR3 physicochemical properties.

The TCR comes from a human donor in good health. Some clones in this sample may be carry-over from other donors' samples. The rearrangement combines TRBV7-2 with TRBJ2-2. Sequences were obtained from naive CXCR3- CD8+ T cells from blood. In the paper's terms, the cell subset or site label means: CD45RO-CCR7+CD27+CD95- naive CD8+ T cells lacking CXCR3 (TNR3-). For the CDR3, the sequence is CASSSFTGELFF.